These 17 T cell receptor beta chains originate from one sample sequenced in a study of graft-versus-host responses after intestinal transplantation. Only in-frame clones appear in the TCRdb table, and some are missing; sequencing was by immunoSEQ multiplex PCR. The table has around 110,000 clones, about nine tenths seen once; the top ten hold approximately 0.18%. Antigens of these TCRs are unknown. The sequences come from unstimulated CD4+ T cells sorted from spleen or lymph node cells, collected before intestinal transplant. The receptors derive from a human donor who received an intestinal transplant.

This clone was detected only a few times. The gene calls are TRBV7-9 and TRBJ1-1; 7 bases fit TRBD1. V lost 6 bases and J lost 1; bases outside the gene matches: 8. CDR3 length: 15 amino acids. Germline V gene data show CDR1 as SEHNR and CDR2 as FQNEAQ (reference sequence). CDR3 sequence reads: CASRRAQGWNTEAFF. The CDR3 nucleotides are TGTGCCAGCAGGCGGGCACAGGGGTGGAACACTGAAGCTTTCTTT.

This chain uses TRBV2 with TRBJ2-5; D may be TRBD2 (6 bases). V dropped 3 bases and J dropped 3 bases, with 11 bases sitting between them. Per germline, CDR1 SNHLY and CDR2 FYNNEI. The CDR3 has 14 amino acids. The CDR3 coding sequence is TGTGCCAGCAGTGACGGACTACGGGAAGAGACCCAGTACTTC. Translating it yields CASSDGLREETQYF.

The V call is TRBV11-2, the J call TRBJ2-1; possible D gene TRBD2, 5 bases. CDR1 and CDR2 (germline): SGHAT, FQNNGV. Trimming cost V 1 base and J 2 bases, with 6 bases left between them. This CDR3 is built from 14 residues. This CDR3 reads CASSLAGTYNEQFF. For the CDR3, the DNA is TGTGCCAGCAGCTTAGCGGGGACCTACAATGAGCAGTTCTTC.

The count of this clone is one. The CDR3 reads CASSNDRALSNQPQHF. As DNA, the CDR3 is TGCGCCAGCAGTAATGACAGGGCCCTTAGCAATCAGCCCCAGCATTTT. J is TRBJ1-5 and V is TRBV10-1, with TRBD1 matching 7 bases. V shed 5 bases, J shed 0 bases, and the junction held 7 bases outside the gene matches. Germline lookup yields CDR1 WNHNN and CDR2 SYGVQD (reference sequence). The CDR3 spans 16 residues.

V is TRBV18 and J is TRBJ1-3; 7 bases agree with TRBD1. Germline trimming cut 4 bases from V and 0 bases from J; bases unmatched to any gene: 6. CDR3 length: 16 amino acids. Germline CDR1 KGHSH, CDR2 LQKENI. The CDR3 loop reads CASSHQTGISGNTIYF. In DNA form, the CDR3 reads TGTGCCAGCTCACACCAGACAGGGATCTCTGGAAACACCATATATTTT. Together with reference TRBV18 and TRBJ1-3, the CDR3 gives the full variable domain: NAGVMQNPRHLVRRRGQEARLRCSPMKGHSHVYWYRQLPEEGLKFMVYLQKENIIDESGMPKERFSAEFPKEGPSILRIQQVVRGDSAAYFCASSHQTGISGNTIYFGEGSWLTVV.

This clone was seen only once. The chain uses TRBV18 and TRBJ2-7, with 13 bases identical to TRBD2. CDR1 is KGHSH, CDR2 LQKENI, per germline. The V gene end was trimmed by 3 bases and the J gene end by 1 base; junction bases not matched to a gene: 6. The length of the CDR3 is 17 residues. The CDR3 spells CASSPTSGRGSSYEQYF. The CDR3 coding sequence is TGTGCCAGCTCACCCACTAGCGGGAGGGGTAGTTCCTACGAGCAGTACTTC.

The chain combines TRBV5-1 with TRBJ2-3, with 8 bases lining up with TRBD2. CDR3 length: 17 residues. The ends lost 4 bases at V and 0 bases at J; junction bases unmatched: 10. CDR1 SGHRS and CDR2 YFSETQ come from the germline V gene. Here the CDR3 reads CASSTVSGRWSTDTQYF. CDR3 bases: TGCGCCAGCAGCACGGTCAGCGGGAGATGGAGCACAGATACGCAGTATTTT.

The J gene is TRBJ2-6, the V gene TRBV9; no reliable D call. V lost 0 bases, J lost 0 bases, and 10 bases lay in between. In germline, CDR1 is SGDLS, CDR2 YYNGEE. The CDR3 is 17 residues long. DNA of the CDR3: TGTGCCAGCAGCGTAGAAAAACATCGCTCTGGGGCCAACGTCCTGACTTTC. Translated, it gives CASSVEKHRSGANVLTF.

The V and J genes are TRBV18 and TRBJ2-1; possible D gene TRBD1, 6 bases. CDR1 and CDR2 (germline): KGHSH, LQKENI. This CDR3 is built from 14 residues. With 6 bases removed from V and 6 bases from J, the gap between germline ends came to 15 bases. The CDR3 DNA reads TGTGCCAGCTCCCCTGGGCAGGGGCGCAATGAGCAGTTCTTC. Protein: CASSPGQGRNEQFF.

The chain joins TRBV28 to TRBJ2-2, with TRBD2 matching over 7 bases. Germline assignment: CDR1 MDHEN and CDR2 SYDVKM. The CDR3 covers 12 residues. V trimming: 11 bases; J trimming: 1 base; junction bases outside the gene matches: 1. The CDR3 is CAGRENTGELFF. The CDR3 bases are TGTGCCGGGAGGGAGAACACCGGGGAGCTGTTTTTT.

This clone was observed a few times. The CDR3 is CASRPQGAPYEQYF. The DNA for the CDR3 is TGTGCCAGCAGACCCCAGGGGGCCCCCTACGAGCAGTACTTC. The chain joins TRBV2 to TRBJ2-7; 8 bases agree with TRBD1. The germline V gene has CDR1 SNHLY and CDR2 FYNNEI. The CDR3 runs 14 residues. V shed 6 bases, J shed 2 bases, and the junction held 6 bases outside the gene matches. Full variable domain (missing parts from reference TRBV2 and TRBJ2-7): EPEVTQTPSHQVTQMGQEVILRCVPISNHLYFYWYRQILGQKVEFLVSFYNNEISEKSEIFDDQFSVERPDGSNFTLKIRSTKLEDSAMYFCASRPQGAPYEQYFGPGTRLTVT.

The rearrangement links TRBV30 to TRBJ1-2; D possibly corresponds to TRBD1 (5 bases). The germline V gene encodes CDR1 GTSNPN and CDR2 SVGIG (reference sequence). CDR3 length: 13 residues. V lost 0 bases to trimming and J lost 6 bases, with 11 bases between them. The CDR3 reads CAWSVWGGDGYTF. CDR3 DNA: TGTGCCTGGAGTGTATGGGGGGGGGATGGCTACACCTTC.

The chain has TRBV11-1 and TRBJ2-2, with D unclear. Trimming stripped 5 bases from V and 1 base from J, with 8 bases between. The germline gives CDR1 SGHAT, CDR2 FQDESV (reference sequence). This CDR3 region has 14 residues. The CDR3 loop reads CASSPHLNTGELFF. CDR3 nucleotide sequence: TGTGCCAGCAGCCCACATCTGAACACCGGGGAGCTGTTTTTT.

The chain links TRBV30 to TRBJ2-3; TRBD1 matches 8 bases. The end of the DNA aligns better with TRBJ1-5, so the J call may be wrong. Germline V lookup: CDR1 GTSNPN, CDR2 SVGIG (reference sequence). This CDR3 is 11 amino acids long. CDR3 coding DNA: TGTGCCTGGAGTCTCGACAGGGGACAGCATTTT. Its translation is CAWSLDRGQHF.

The V gene is TRBV19, the J gene TRBJ2-1; 8 nucleotides match TRBD2. V shed 5 bases, J shed 6 bases, and the junction held 9 bases outside the gene matches. CDR3 length: 15 residues. Germline V gene data show CDR1 as LNHDA and CDR2 as SQIVND (reference sequence). CDR3 region: CASSHLAGASNEQFF. In DNA form, the CDR3 reads TGTGCCAGTAGTCATCTAGCGGGCGCTTCCAATGAGCAGTTCTTC.

The chain combines TRBV2 with TRBJ1-5, with 7 bases aligning to TRBD1. The V segment lost 6 bases and the J segment 0 bases; nucleotides outside the gene matches: 5. The CDR3 runs to 15 residues. From germline, CDR1 is SNHLY and CDR2 FYNNEI. The CDR3 DNA reads TGTGCCAGCAGGGGACAGACAAATAGCAATCAGCCCCAGCATTTT. Residues: CASRGQTNSNQPQHF.

The chain recombines TRBV27 with TRBJ1-5; tentative D call: TRBD1 (5 bases). Germline V gene data show CDR1 as MNHEY and CDR2 as SMNVEV (reference sequence). V lost 4 bases, J lost 7 bases, and 14 bases lay in between. The CDR3 is made up of 14 amino acids. CDR3 nucleotide sequence: TGTGCCAGCAGTTCCACGGGGGGGGGACAGCCCCAGCATTTT. Protein: CASSSTGGGQPQHF.